This T cell receptor (beta chain) was sequenced for a study of OX40 agonist ivuxolimab in advanced cancers. Across the study: Dose-escalation subjects each had hepatocellular carcinoma, melanoma, renal cell or head and neck cancer.

Worth noting for this clone: The antigen is not known.

Study-level points and caveats: Researchers did not establish what antigens the expanded peripheral T cells target. Clonal expansion among partial responders at 0.1-3.0 mg/kg ranked near the lowest.

The CDR3 length is 14 residues. Germline CDR1 and CDR2: SGHTA and FQGNSA. V lost 5 bases, J lost 4 bases, and 15 bases lay in between. Profiling relied on immunoSEQ multiplex PCR, and the TCRdb table lists in-frame clones only, not all of them. This table has some 26,000 clones, approximately 80% appearing once. This clonotype was sampled from an adult with an advanced solid tumor such as melanoma, head and neck, liver or kidney cancer. The sample was CD4+ or CD8+ T cells sorted from blood, taken in a trial of the OX40 agonist ivuxolimab. The rearrangement links TRBV7-2 to TRBJ2-7, with a weak D call TRBD2 (6 bases). The CDR3 nucleotides read TGTGCCAGCAGCCCCGGGACTCCTGAATACGAGCAGTACTTC. As protein: CASSPGTPEYEQYF.